This TCR beta chain was obtained from a study of T cell responses to AZD1222 COVID-19 vaccine. General study results and limits: Across spike, vaccine-associated CD4 TCRs were found, dominant at 160-218 and 743-854.

Assay: immunoSEQ multiplex PCR; the TCRdb copy retains only in-frame clones and omits some. The sample holds over 50,000 clones, over 80% seen once. Points on this clone: The antigen remains undetermined.

CDR1 KGHSY and CDR2 FQNENV come from the germline V gene. The CDR3 length is 16 residues. V was trimmed by 0 bases and J by 0 bases, leaving 11 bases between them. This chain joins TRBV16 and TRBJ2-5; D is unclear. The sequence was collected from an adult in good health. The source material was peripheral blood, sampled on day 0 of AZD1222 vaccination. CDR3: CASSQSVGAYQETQYF. The CDR3 bases are TGTGCCAGCAGCCAATCGGTCGGAGCGTACCAAGAGACCCAGTACTTC. Full variable domain (rest looked up from reference TRBV16 and TRBJ2-5): GEEVAQTPKHLVRGEGQKAKLYCAPIKGHSYVFWYQQVLKNEFKFLISFQNENVFDETGMPKERFSAKCLPNSPCSLEIQATKLEDSAVYFCASSQSVGAYQETQYFGPGTRLLVL.